The T cell receptor beta chain described here comes from a study of cytomegalovirus exposure and HLA in healthy donors (dated by TCRdb to about 2017). Looking at the study overall: According to an earlier analysis of several hundred of the donors, some 180 million T cells yielded over 90 million unique TCR beta sequences and approximately 300 Gb of sequence data. An early release that covered several hundred HLA-typed donors contained about 300 gigabases of sequencing data and 85 million to 100 million unique TCR sequences. In a later genetic analysis, genome-wide SNP genotypes for about three fifths of the 666 donors were used, and that subset was treated as a discovery cohort. Both class I and class II loci were covered by HLA typing, at four-digit resolution. Because of strong linkage in the cohort, five DR-DQ haplotypes were treated as single units for association and clustering. Every repertoire in the discovery cohort had been generated on one and the same sequencing platform. A later analysis re-analyzed previously published TCR beta repertoires from 650 to 800 donors and added high-resolution HLA genotyping to study TCR occurrence patterns. Along with the approximately 620-subject first cohort, a separate validation cohort of over a hundred different subjects was used. The T cell repertoires of around 670 subjects were profiled by immunosequencing and related to cytomegalovirus serostatus. Typing coverage differed by locus: A, B, C, DRB1 and DQB1 were typed in about 629-640 donors, DQA1 in about 510, DPA1 in approximately 600, and DPB1 in 400 to 490. In the later analysis, no new phenotypic data were used to find candidate immune exposures; instead, reliance was placed on TCR beta sequences and their occurrence across donors. Among 398 genotyped donors of the cohort, an average of 235,054 unique TCR beta nucleotide sequences were sequenced per donor, 15% to 20% of them non-productive. The study aimed to test whether signatures of past pathogen exposure could be identified by cataloging public T cell receptors. An earlier analysis of nearly 600 of the donors applied high-throughput TCR beta sequencing to assess whether each TCR beta V gene segment acted as functional or pseudogenic. Among the roughly 370 genotyped donors, under 90% belonged to the genetic ancestry cluster associated with self-reported Caucasian donors. Donor age, sex, ethnicity and CMV serostatus were compiled alongside the repertoire data. High-throughput TCR immunosequencing, statistical association of individual TCRs with disease status, and machine learning were combined to predict cytomegalovirus infection status.

The paper as a whole reports these results and caveats: The classifier was reported to diagnose cytomegalovirus status with high specificity and sensitivity in both the original cohort and the validation cohort. Correlated functional status among segregating V segments might be attributable to linkage disequilibrium, but an unknown experimental factor could not be ruled out. A cluster of highly shared sequence variants was judged likely to be a technical artifact of the sequencing pipeline. According to a later analysis, parvovirus B19, influenza, CMV and Epstein-Barr virus appeared linked to several top co-occurrence clusters. In a later analysis, HLA-associated TCR beta chains were found to be more clonally expanded and to have lower generation probabilities than equally common non-associated chains. In a later genetic analysis, a missense DCLRE1C variant was associated with V-gene and J-gene trimming of TCR beta chains, and the association was replicated in an independent cohort. An earlier analysis of 587 of the donors showed that most TCR beta V segments appeared in productive rearrangements either about 87% or about 30% of the time, which broadly matched IMGT annotations. A further reported finding was that TCR beta sequences accurately predicted the HLA-A and HLA-B alleles for most subjects in the first cohort. According to a later genetic analysis, donors in an Asian-associated ancestry cluster had fewer N-insertions in productive TCRs than the roughly 700-donor mean. The 87-base-pair reads could not distinguish some IMGT-functional V segments, including TRBV6-2 and TRBV6-3, so those segments were excluded. When HLA alleles, especially DR and DQ, strongly co-occurred, attributing TCR associations to individual alleles was difficult. The study gave a list of 150 to 200 TCR beta chains associated with cytomegalovirus. Most TCR sequences were seen in very few donors, while some public TCRs were found in many individuals. A later analysis associated about 18,000 TCR beta sequences with specific HLA alleles at a false discovery rate of 0.05. For the cohort, immune exposure information was limited to CMV serostatus. Presence/absence analyses assumed roughly uniform sequencing depth across donors, an assumption that may not hold. This cohort had only TCR beta chains sequenced, and the lack of alpha or paired-chain data limited which features could be detected. In a later analysis, most CMV-associated TCR beta chains were found to appear HLA-restricted, with HLA associations seemingly driven largely by CMV exposure. HLA typing was unavailable for some donors at each locus, so association tests used only the typed subset. A later analysis found that TCR association rates varied across HLA loci, with DRB1 alleles showing the most associated TCRs and HLA-C alleles the fewest. Because counts were too low, more than 15 rarely observed V segments, including chromosome 9 orphons, were left out of the earlier analysis of a few hundred of the donors. In vitro tests confirmed that a few of the cytomegalovirus-associated TCR beta chains recognize cytomegalovirus antigens. According to the authors, the approach could potentially be generalized to other disease states and immunological phenotypes.

In total, fewer than 750 healthy bone marrow donors made up the cohort. At the time of sampling, every cohort member was nominally healthy, though immune exposures that went unrecorded were likely present. The donor tested CMV seronegative, placing the donor among the 300 to 400 seronegative members of the cohort. A peripheral blood sample was provided by each donor, and peripheral blood mononuclear cells were used for TCR beta sequencing. The Qiagen DNeasy Blood Extraction Kit was used to extract genomic DNA from the blood cell samples. To note about this clone: The target of this receptor is not known. Within one base of it there is no much larger clone, and no base qualities were kept.

The CDR3 runs 14 residues from the cysteine to the phenylalanine. Only the CDR3 DNA stays, 42 bases, in frame from base 1. Per the germline V gene, MDHEN is the CDR1 and SYDVKM is the CDR2. The V and J ends are trimmed by 6 bases and 10 bases, leaving 21 bases between them. The library relied on the immunoSEQ multiplex PCR assay. For the multiplex PCR, a mixture combining 60 forward primers for TCR Vbeta segments and 13 reverse primers for TCR Jbeta segments was used. Amplification of the CDR3 region of rearranged TCR beta genes was performed with a multiplex PCR assay on genomic DNA. The Illumina HiSeq System was used to sequence the amplified TCR beta libraries as 87-base-pair reads. Per the original workflow: A later analysis tallied around 87 million unique TCR beta chains across the approximately 670 repertoires, and about 12 million of those chains were shared by two or more donors. To remove PCR and sequencing errors, raw reads were error-corrected and collapsed into unique sequences using a nearest-neighbor algorithm that merged closely related sequences. CDR3 sequences were aligned to IMGT reference sequences to assign V, D and J gene segments. Each retained sequence needed at least a six-nucleotide match to both a V gene segment and a J gene segment. Rearrangements were called productive when the CDR3 lacked stop codons and stayed in frame with V and J; all others were non-productive. Following IMGT convention, CDR3 was defined as the stretch from the second conserved V-encoded cysteine to the conserved J-encoded phenylalanine. The earlier analysis of about 560 of the donors excluded any sequence lacking an unambiguous match to a single V gene segment. In an earlier analysis of a few hundred of the donors, a V segment was called functional when productive rearrangements were above 56.7%, and segregating when the standard deviation between donors exceeded 5%. To diagnose cytomegalovirus status from the catalog of TCR beta chain sequences, a statistical classification framework was built. V and J gene assignment, in a later analysis, came from comparing TCR nucleotide sequences with IMGT/GENE-DB human TR gene sequences. The TCRdist pipeline was used in a later analysis to assign CDR3 sequences and most-parsimonious VDJ recombination scenarios. In a later analysis, each TCR beta chain was defined by its CDR3 amino acid sequence together with its V-gene family, and reads lacking a unique V-gene family were excluded. As a way to deal with suspected cross-contamination and a sequencing artifact, a later analysis dropped 450 to 700 nucleotide sequences that were highly shared and had low generation probability. For each public chain, a later analysis derived a clonal expansion index from normalized ranks of inferred template counts within each repertoire. Generation probabilities in a later analysis came from a VDJ recombination model fitted to out-of-frame rearrangements, and those results were checked against IGoR. A later analysis scored TCR-TCR, TCR-HLA and TCR-CMV co-occurrence with hypergeometric tests, applying a repertoire-size bias correction to TCR pairs. To estimate false discovery rates, a later analysis permuted the HLA or CMV assignments 20 times. In a later analysis, co-occurring TCRs were grouped with DBSCAN, and TCRdist sequence similarity was added when clustering was performed within HLA-allele-positive subsets. For co-occurrence clustering, repertoires with fewer than 30,000 or more than 120,000 public chains were excluded, along with roughly five repertoires with anomalous nucleotide sharing. Not all clones reach the TCRdb copy of this immuneACCESS table, which keeps in-frame sequences only. Checked studies attribute under half of the gap to unresolved V genes and leave the rest unexplained. V, J and clone size were drawn from that table, and D and trimming were deduced from the DNA. Recorded for this sample are some 100,000 clones; approximately 81% of them occurred a single time. Of the sample, roughly 2% is held by the ten largest clones.

The receptor chain draws on TRBV28 and TRBJ1-2; TRBD1 might be the D gene, on 6 matching bases. The sample consisted of PBMCs. The source of this sequence is a woman in her 30s in good health and CMV-seronegative. In nucleotides, the sequence is TGTGCCAGCAGGCGAACAGGGTTGGCGTATCACTACACCTTC. Its coded protein is CASRRTGLAYHYTF.